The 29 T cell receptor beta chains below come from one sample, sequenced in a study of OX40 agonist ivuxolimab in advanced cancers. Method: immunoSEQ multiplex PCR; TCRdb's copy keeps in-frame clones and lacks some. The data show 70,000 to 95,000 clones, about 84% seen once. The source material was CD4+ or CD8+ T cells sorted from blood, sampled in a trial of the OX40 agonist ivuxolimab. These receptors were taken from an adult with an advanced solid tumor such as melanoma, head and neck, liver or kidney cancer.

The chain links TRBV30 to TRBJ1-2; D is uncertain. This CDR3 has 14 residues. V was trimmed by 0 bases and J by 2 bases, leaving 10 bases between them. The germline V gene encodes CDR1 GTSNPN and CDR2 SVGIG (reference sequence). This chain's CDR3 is CAWSVQAGNYGYTF. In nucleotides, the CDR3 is TGTGCCTGGAGTGTTCAGGCGGGGAACTATGGCTACACCTTC.

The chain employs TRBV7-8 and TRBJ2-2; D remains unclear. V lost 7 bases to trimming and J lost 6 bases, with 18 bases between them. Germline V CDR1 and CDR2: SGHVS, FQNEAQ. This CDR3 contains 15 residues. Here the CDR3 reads CASMISRALAGELFF. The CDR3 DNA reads TGTGCCAGCATGATTTCCCGGGCCCTAGCCGGGGAGCTGTTTTTT.

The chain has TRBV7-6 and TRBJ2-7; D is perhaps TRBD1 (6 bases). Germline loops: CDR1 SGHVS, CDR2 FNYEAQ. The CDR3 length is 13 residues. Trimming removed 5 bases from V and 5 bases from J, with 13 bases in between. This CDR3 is CASSPTGRHEQYF. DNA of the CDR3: TGTGCCAGCAGCCCTACAGGGCGCCACGAGCAGTACTTC.

This CDR3 reads CSVERSGGNTEAFF. The CDR3 DNA sequence: TGCAGCGTTGAAAGGTCCGGAGGGAACACTGAAGCTTTCTTT. The V gene is TRBV29-1, the J gene TRBJ1-1; D is uncertain. V lost 2 bases and J lost 1, with 11 bases in between. CDR1 and CDR2 from the germline V gene are SQVTM and ANQGSEA. The CDR3 loop spans 14 amino acids.

CDR3: CASSESGAGGPRDTQYF. The CDR3 region has the DNA TGCGCCAGCAGTGAGTCAGGAGCGGGAGGGCCGAGAGATACGCAGTATTTT. The chain links TRBV10-1 to TRBJ2-3; 10 bases map to TRBD2. The V gene end was trimmed by 0 bases and the J gene end by 5 bases; junction bases not matched to a gene: 8. Germline lookup yields CDR1 WNHNN and CDR2 SYGVQD (reference sequence). CDR3 length: 17 amino acids.

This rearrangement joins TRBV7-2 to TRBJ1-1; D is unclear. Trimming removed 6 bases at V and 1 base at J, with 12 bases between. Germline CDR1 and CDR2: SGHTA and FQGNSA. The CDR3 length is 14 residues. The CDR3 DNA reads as TGTGCCAGCAGGCAGGTGGGCGGGAACACTGAAGCTTTCTTT. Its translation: CASRQVGGNTEAFF.

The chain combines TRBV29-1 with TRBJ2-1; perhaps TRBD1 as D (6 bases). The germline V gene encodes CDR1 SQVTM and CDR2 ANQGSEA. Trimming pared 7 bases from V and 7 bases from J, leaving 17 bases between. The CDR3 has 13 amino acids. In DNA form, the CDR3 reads TGCAGCGCCCGGACAGCCAGAAAAAATGAGCAGTTCTTC. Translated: CSARTARKNEQFF.

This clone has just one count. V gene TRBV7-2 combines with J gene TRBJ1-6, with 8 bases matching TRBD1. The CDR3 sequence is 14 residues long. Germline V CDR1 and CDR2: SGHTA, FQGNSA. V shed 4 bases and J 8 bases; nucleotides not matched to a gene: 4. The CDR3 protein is CASSSGTGYSPLHF. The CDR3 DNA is TGTGCCAGCAGCTCCGGGACAGGCTATTCACCCCTCCACTTT. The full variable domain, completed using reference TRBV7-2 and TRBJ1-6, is GAGVSQSPSNKVTEKGKDVELRCDPISGHTALYWYRQSLGQGLEFLIYFQGNSAPDKSGLPSDRFSAERTGGSVSTLTIQRTQQEDSAVYLCASSSGTGYSPLHFGNGTRLTVT.

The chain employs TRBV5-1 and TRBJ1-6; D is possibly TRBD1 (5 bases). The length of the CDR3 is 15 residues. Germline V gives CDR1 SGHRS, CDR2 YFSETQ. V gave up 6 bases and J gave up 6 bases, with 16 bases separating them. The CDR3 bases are TGCGCCAGCAAAGACAGACCGTTTCTTAATTCACCCCTCCACTTT. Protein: CASKDRPFLNSPLHF.

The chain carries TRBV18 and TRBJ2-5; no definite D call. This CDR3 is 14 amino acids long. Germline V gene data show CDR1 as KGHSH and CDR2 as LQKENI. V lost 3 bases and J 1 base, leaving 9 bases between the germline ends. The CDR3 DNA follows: TGTGCCAGCTCACCTACGGCAACCCAAGAGACCCAGTACTTC. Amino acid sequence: CASSPTATQETQYF.

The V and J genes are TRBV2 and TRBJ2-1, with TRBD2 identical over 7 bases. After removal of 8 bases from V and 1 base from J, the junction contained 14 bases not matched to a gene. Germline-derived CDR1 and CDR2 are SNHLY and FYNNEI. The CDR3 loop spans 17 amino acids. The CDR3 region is CASLGRDPQRSYNEQFF. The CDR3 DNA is TGTGCCAGCCTTGGGAGGGACCCCCAAAGATCCTACAATGAGCAGTTCTTC.

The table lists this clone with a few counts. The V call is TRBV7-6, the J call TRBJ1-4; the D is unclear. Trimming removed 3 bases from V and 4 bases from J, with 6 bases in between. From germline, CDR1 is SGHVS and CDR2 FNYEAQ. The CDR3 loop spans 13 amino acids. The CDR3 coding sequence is TGTGCCAGCAGCTTTGCACATAATGAAAAACTGTTTTTT. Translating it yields CASSFAHNEKLFF.

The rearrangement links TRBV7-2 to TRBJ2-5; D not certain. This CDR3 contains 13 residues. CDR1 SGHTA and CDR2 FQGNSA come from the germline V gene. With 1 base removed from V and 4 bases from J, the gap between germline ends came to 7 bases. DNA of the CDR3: TGTGCCAGCAGCTTAGTTTGGGGAGAGACCCAGTACTTC. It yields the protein CASSLVWGETQYF. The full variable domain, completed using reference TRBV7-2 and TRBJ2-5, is GAGVSQSPSNKVTEKGKDVELRCDPISGHTALYWYRQSLGQGLEFLIYFQGNSAPDKSGLPSDRFSAERTGGSVSTLTIQRTQQEDSAVYLCASSLVWGETQYFGPGTRLLVL.

The CDR3 DNA sequence: TGTGCCAGCTCTCAGACTGGGGGCTACGAGCAGTACTTC. The encoded protein is CASSQTGGYEQYF. The genes are TRBV18 and TRBJ2-7, with D possibly being TRBD1 or TRBD2 (5 bases each). V lost 6 bases, J lost 3 bases, and 12 bases lay in between. Germline assignment: CDR1 KGHSH and CDR2 LQKENI. This CDR3 comprises 13 residues.

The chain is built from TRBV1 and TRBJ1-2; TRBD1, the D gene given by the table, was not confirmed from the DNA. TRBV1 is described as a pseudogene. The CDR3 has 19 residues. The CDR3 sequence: CTSSQGAAYRTGGTYGYTF. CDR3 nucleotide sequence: TGCACCAGCAGCCAAGGCGCCGCATACAGGACAGGGGGCACCTATGGCTACACCTTC.

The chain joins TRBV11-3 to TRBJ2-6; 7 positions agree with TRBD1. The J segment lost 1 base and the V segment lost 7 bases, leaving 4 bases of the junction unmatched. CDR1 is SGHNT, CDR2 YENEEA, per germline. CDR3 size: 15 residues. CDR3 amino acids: CASTQGMSGANVLTF. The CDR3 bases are TGTGCCAGCACACAGGGGATGTCTGGGGCCAACGTCCTGACTTTC. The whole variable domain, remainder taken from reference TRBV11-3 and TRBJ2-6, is EAGVVQSPRYKIIEKKQPVAFWCNPISGHNTLYWYLQNLGQGPELLIRYENEEAVDDSQLPKDRFSAERLKGVDSTLKIQPAELGDSAVYLCASTQGMSGANVLTFGAGSRLTVL.

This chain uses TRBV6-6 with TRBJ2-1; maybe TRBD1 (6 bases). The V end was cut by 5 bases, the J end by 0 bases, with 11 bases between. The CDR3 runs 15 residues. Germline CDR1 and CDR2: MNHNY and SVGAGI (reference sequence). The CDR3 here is CASSPQQGSYNEQFF. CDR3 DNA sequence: TGTGCCAGCAGTCCGCAACAGGGCTCCTACAATGAGCAGTTCTTC.

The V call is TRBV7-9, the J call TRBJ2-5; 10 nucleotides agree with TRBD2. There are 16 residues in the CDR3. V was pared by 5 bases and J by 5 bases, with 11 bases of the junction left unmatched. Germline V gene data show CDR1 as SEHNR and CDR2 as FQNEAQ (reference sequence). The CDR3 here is CASSPPGSGGAETQYF. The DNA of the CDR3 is TGTGCCAGCAGCCCCCCCGGGAGCGGGGGGGCGGAGACCCAGTACTTC.

DNA of the CDR3: TGCGCCAGCAGCTCGACTATCGCTGGGGCAGGAAAAGAGACCCAGTACTTC. As protein: CASSSTIAGAGKETQYF. The chain carries TRBV5-1 and TRBJ2-5; D is perhaps TRBD1 or TRBD2 (5 bases each). V dropped 3 bases and J dropped 3 bases, with 21 bases sitting between them. This CDR3 region has 17 residues. CDR1 and CDR2 (germline): SGHRS, YFSETQ.

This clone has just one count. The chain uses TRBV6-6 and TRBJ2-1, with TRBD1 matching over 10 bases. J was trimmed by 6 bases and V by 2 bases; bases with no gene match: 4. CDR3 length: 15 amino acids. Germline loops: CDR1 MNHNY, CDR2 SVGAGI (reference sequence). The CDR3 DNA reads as TGTGCCAGCAGTTACGGGACAGGGGTTCTCAATGAGCAGTTCTTC. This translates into CASSYGTGVLNEQFF.

The CDR3 DNA sequence: TGTGCCAGCAGCGTAGTTTGGACAGGGAGTTCAGCTAATGAAAAACTGTTTTTT. Residues: CASSVVWTGSSANEKLFF. The rearrangement joins TRBV9 to TRBJ1-4; 8 bases map to TRBD1. The length of the CDR3 is 18 residues. Trimming cost V 0 bases and J 3 bases; bases outside gene matches: 10. Germline CDR1 is SGDLS and CDR2 is YYNGEE. The entire variable domain, with the rest obtained from reference TRBV9 and TRBJ1-4, is as follows: DSGVTQTPKHLITATGQRVTLRCSPRSGDLSVYWYQQSLDQGLQFLIQYYNGEERAKGNILERFSAQQFPDLHSELNLSSLELGDSALYFCASSVVWTGSSANEKLFFGSGTQLSVL.

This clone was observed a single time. The DNA for the CDR3 is TGCGCCAGCAGCGACAGGGAAGTCTCCTATAATTCACCCCTCCACTTT. This sequence encodes CASSDREVSYNSPLHF. The rearrangement joins TRBV5-1 to TRBJ1-6; 7 nucleotides line up with TRBD1. Per germline, CDR1 SGHRS and CDR2 YFSETQ. The V and J ends lost 4 bases and 0 bases, in that order; junction bases with no gene match: 4. The CDR3 extends over 16 amino acids.

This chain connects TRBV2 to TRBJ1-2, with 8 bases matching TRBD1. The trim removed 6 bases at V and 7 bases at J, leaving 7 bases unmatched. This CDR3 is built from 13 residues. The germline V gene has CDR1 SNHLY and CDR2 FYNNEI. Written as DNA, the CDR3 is TGTGCCAGCAGGTCTACAGGGGGACGTGGCTACACCTTC. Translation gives CASRSTGGRGYTF. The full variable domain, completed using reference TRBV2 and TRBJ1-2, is EPEVTQTPSHQVTQMGQEVILRCVPISNHLYFYWYRQILGQKVEFLVSFYNNEISEKSEIFDDQFSVERPDGSNFTLKIRSTKLEDSAMYFCASRSTGGRGYTFGSGTRLTVV.

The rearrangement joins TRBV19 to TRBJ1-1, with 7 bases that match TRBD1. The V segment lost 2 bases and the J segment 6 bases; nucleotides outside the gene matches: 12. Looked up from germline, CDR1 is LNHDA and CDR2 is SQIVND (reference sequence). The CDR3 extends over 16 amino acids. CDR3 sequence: CASSILRQGGIPEAFF. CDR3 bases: TGTGCCAGTAGTATACTCCGACAGGGAGGGATTCCTGAAGCTTTCTTT.

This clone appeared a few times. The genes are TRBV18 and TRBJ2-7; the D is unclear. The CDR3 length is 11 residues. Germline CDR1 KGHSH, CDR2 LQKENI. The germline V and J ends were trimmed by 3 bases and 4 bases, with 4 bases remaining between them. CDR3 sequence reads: CASSPNYEQYF. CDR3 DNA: TGTGCCAGCTCACCCAATTACGAGCAGTACTTC.

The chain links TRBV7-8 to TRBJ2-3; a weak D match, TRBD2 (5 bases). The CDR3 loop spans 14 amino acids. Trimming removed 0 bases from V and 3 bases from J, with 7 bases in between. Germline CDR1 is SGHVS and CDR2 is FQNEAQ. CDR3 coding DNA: TGTGCCAGCAGCTTAGCGCGGGCAACAGATACGCAGTATTTT. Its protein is CASSLARATDTQYF. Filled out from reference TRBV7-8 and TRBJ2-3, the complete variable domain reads GAGVSQSPRYKVAKRGQDVALRCDPISGHVSLFWYQQALGQGPEFLTYFQNEAQLDKSGLPSDRFFAERPEGSVSTLKIQRTQQEDSAVYLCASSLARATDTQYFGPGTRLTVL.

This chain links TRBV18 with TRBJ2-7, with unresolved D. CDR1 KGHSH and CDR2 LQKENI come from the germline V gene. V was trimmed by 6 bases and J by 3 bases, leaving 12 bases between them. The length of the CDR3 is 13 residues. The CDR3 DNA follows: TGTGCCAGCTCTCAGGAACGGAGCTACGAGCAGTACTTC. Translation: CASSQERSYEQYF.

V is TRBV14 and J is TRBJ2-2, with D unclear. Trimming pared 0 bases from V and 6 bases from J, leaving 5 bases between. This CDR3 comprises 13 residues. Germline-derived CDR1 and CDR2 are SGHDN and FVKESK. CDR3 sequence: CASSQDIPGELFF. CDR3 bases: TGTGCCAGCAGCCAAGACATTCCCGGGGAGCTGTTTTTT.

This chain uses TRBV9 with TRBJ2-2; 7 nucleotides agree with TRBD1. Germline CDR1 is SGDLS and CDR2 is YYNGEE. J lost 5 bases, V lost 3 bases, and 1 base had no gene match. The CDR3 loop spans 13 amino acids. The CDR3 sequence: CASSGQGTGELFF. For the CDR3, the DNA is TGTGCCAGCAGCGGACAGGGAACCGGGGAGCTGTTTTTT.